Each of the 17 T cell receptor beta chains below was sequenced from the same sample in a study of CD8 T cells in ankylosing spondylitis. From the 5' RACE reads, TCRdb called clonotypes with MiXCR, one entry per CDR3 protein. This sample has about 130,000 distinct CDR3 sequences, with around 7% found just once. Sequencing used blood, either unsorted or a sorted T cell fraction (not recorded which). These receptors originate from a male donor with ankylosing spondylitis or in good health (not recorded which).

This clonotype was seen ten or more times. V usage is TRBV10-3 and J usage is TRBJ2-7, with a possible D match to TRBD1 (5 bases). Trimming pared 5 bases from V and 2 bases from J, leaving 13 bases between. The CDR3 sequence is 14 residues long. CDR1 and CDR2 from the germline V gene are ENHRY and SYGVKD. The CDR3 DNA is TGTGCCATCAGTCGACAGTTTTTCACCTACGAGCAGTACTTC. Amino acids: CAISRQFFTYEQYF.

The sample holds many counts of this clonotype. The chain uses TRBV27 and TRBJ2-1; D might be TRBD1 or TRBD2, each matching 6 bases. Trimming removed 1 base from V and 7 bases from J, with 14 bases in between. The germline V gene has CDR1 MNHEY and CDR2 SMNVEV (reference sequence). This CDR3 has 15 amino acids. The CDR3 region is CASSLWGANINEQFF. The CDR3 region has the DNA TGTGCCAGCAGTTTATGGGGGGCGAATATTAATGAGCAGTTCTTC.

This clonotype was seen ten or more times. The rearrangement uses TRBV12-3 or TRBV12-4 and TRBJ1-5; no clear D. V was shortened by 3 bases and J by 1 base, with 7 bases between the two germline ends. CDR3 size: 14 residues. The CDR3 DNA is TGTGCCAGCAGTTTCACGGGGAGCAATCAGCCCCAGCATTTT. Protein: CASSFTGSNQPQHF.

This clonotype has only a few counts. J is TRBJ2-2 and V is TRBV19; D is perhaps TRBD1 or TRBD2 (6 bases each). This CDR3 spans 14 amino acids. Germline V gives CDR1 LNHDA, CDR2 SQIVND (reference sequence). V gave up 9 bases and J gave up 4 bases, with 15 bases separating them. The CDR3 DNA follows: TGTGCCAGCAGGGGCGGACTATTCACCGGGGAGCTGTTTTTT. This encodes CASRGGLFTGELFF.

This clonotype was counted ten times or more. The chain uses TRBV10-3 and TRBJ2-3; no definite D call. The CDR3 spans 12 residues. V lost 2 bases and J 5 bases, leaving 5 bases between the germline ends. Looked up from germline, CDR1 is ENHRY and CDR2 is SYGVKD. Here the CDR3 reads CAISEGGDTQYF. CDR3 DNA: TGTGCCATCAGTGAGGGTGGAGATACGCAGTATTTT.

This clonotype was picked up many times. This chain connects TRBV20-1 to TRBJ1-1; D ambiguous. The CDR3 runs to 13 residues. V lost 6 bases and J 2 bases, leaving 13 bases between the germline ends. CDR1 and CDR2 (germline): DFQATT, SNEGSKA (reference sequence). CDR3 coding DNA: TGCAGTGCACGACCCTCAGTTAACACTGAAGCTTTCTTT. Translating gives CSARPSVNTEAFF.

The chain combines TRBV19 with TRBJ1-5; D is unclear. The ends were cut back, 3 bases at V and 3 bases at J, with 3 bases in the middle. Germline CDR1 and CDR2: LNHDA and SQIVND (reference sequence). This CDR3 spans 12 amino acids. The CDR3 protein is CASSIDNQPQHF. The CDR3 DNA reads TGTGCCAGTAGTATTGACAATCAGCCCCAGCATTTT.

There are many counts of this clonotype. The chain uses TRBV11-2 and TRBJ1-3; a weak D match, TRBD1 (6 bases). CDR1 is SGHAT and CDR2 is FQNNGV in the germline V gene. The V end was cut by 2 bases, the J end by 4 bases, with 24 bases between. The CDR3 loop spans 19 amino acids. The CDR3 region is CASSLIRDTYSRRGNTIYF. DNA of the CDR3: TGTGCCAGCAGCTTAATAAGGGACACCTATTCTCGGCGAGGAAACACCATATATTTT.

This clonotype was counted many times. CDR3 amino acids: CASSLYFQGSGEQYF. The CDR3 DNA reads as TGTGCCAGCAGCTTATATTTTCAGGGTTCCGGCGAGCAGTACTTC. The rearrangement joins TRBV7-2 to TRBJ2-7; D perhaps matches TRBD1 (5 bases). Trimming pared 2 bases from V and 6 bases from J, leaving 17 bases between. This CDR3 comprises 15 residues. CDR1 SGHTA and CDR2 FQGNSA come from the germline V gene.

The sample holds many counts of this clonotype. This rearrangement joins TRBV3-1 to TRBJ2-1; D gene uncertain. V lost 1 base to trimming and J lost 6 bases, with 10 bases between them. Germline CDR1 reads LGHDT; CDR2 reads YNNKEL (reference sequence). The CDR3 has 14 residues. The CDR3 DNA reads TGTGCCAGCAGCCAAGGAATATATAGCAATGAGCAGTTCTTC. Translation gives CASSQGIYSNEQFF.

This clonotype showed up many times. This rearrangement joins TRBV12-3 or TRBV12-4 to TRBJ1-4, with D tentatively TRBD1 (5 bases). The V gene lost 2 bases and the J gene lost 8 bases, with 12 bases spanning the gap. This CDR3 is 14 amino acids long. The CDR3 loop is CASSLKGRGEKLFF. For the CDR3, the DNA is TGTGCCAGCAGTTTAAAGGGGAGAGGAGAAAAACTGTTTTTT.

A word on this clonotype: One end of the junction is discordant with germline, which a read error may explain. The J gene is TRBJ2-1, the V gene TRBV20-1; 8 nucleotides align to TRBD2. The germline gives CDR1 DFQATT, CDR2 SNEGSKA (reference sequence). This CDR3 spans 18 amino acids. The CDR3 DNA reads TGCTGTGCTAGGGCACCGGGGCCCAGCGGGAGTTCCTACAATGAGCAGTTCTTC. It translates to CCARAPGPSGSSYNEQFF.

In its sample, this clonotype was seen many times. The rearrangement links TRBV5-1 to TRBJ2-1; D unresolved. Trimming cost V 1 base and J 6 bases, with 14 bases left between them. Germline loops: CDR1 SGHRS, CDR2 YFSETQ. The CDR3 loop spans 15 amino acids. CDR3 nucleotides: TGCGCCAGCAGCTTGCCCCCGCTTAGGGTCAATGAGCAGTTCTTC. Protein sequence: CASSLPPLRVNEQFF.

Ten or more counts support this clonotype. The V call is TRBV29-1, the J call TRBJ2-1; 7 nucleotides agree with TRBD1. Trimming took 4 bases from V and 5 from J; bases not matched to a gene: 11. CDR1 and CDR2 (germline): SQVTM, ANQGSEA. This CDR3 spans 15 amino acids. The CDR3 DNA reads TGCAGCGTTGTAATGGACAGGCCTTATAACAATGAGCAGTTCTTC. It specifies CSVVMDRPYNNEQFF.

This clonotype was observed many times. The rearrangement uses TRBV20-1 and TRBJ2-2, with D tentatively TRBD1 or TRBD2 (5 bases each). The CDR3 sequence is 14 residues long. V lost 2 bases, J lost 7 bases, and 14 bases lay in between. CDR1 DFQATT and CDR2 SNEGSKA come from the germline V gene (reference sequence). The CDR3 protein is CSARHDRGSGELFF. CDR3 DNA sequence: TGCAGTGCTAGACATGACAGAGGGAGCGGGGAGCTGTTTTTT.

There are many counts of this clonotype. This chain connects TRBV5-5 to TRBJ2-2; D uncertain. The CDR3 length is 14 residues. Trimming removed 5 bases at V and 2 bases at J, with 10 bases between. Germline values: CDR1 SGHKS, CDR2 YYEKEE (reference sequence). The CDR3 loop is CASRLAGNTGELFF. The CDR3 DNA reads as TGTGCCAGCAGGCTTGCTGGTAACACCGGGGAGCTGTTTTTT.

This clonotype was recorded at least ten times. The chain has TRBV10-3 and TRBJ2-7; the D is unclear. This CDR3 has 13 amino acids. Trimming removed 0 bases from V and 3 bases from J, with 6 bases in between. In germline, CDR1 is ENHRY, CDR2 SYGVKD. As DNA, the CDR3 is TGTGCCATCAGTGAGTCGTACAGCTACGAGCAGTACTTC. The encoded protein is CAISESYSYEQYF.